Presented here are 24 T cell receptor beta chains from one specimen sequenced in a study of molecular identifiers for immune sequencing clone quantification. From the PCR reads, TCRdb called clonotypes with MiXCR, one entry per CDR3 protein. The sample yields some 89,000 distinct CDR3 sequences, roughly 26% seen once. Sequences were obtained from naive CD8+ T cells from blood, with Jurkat cell RNA spiked in. The sample's subset: FACS-sorted CD8+CD4-CCR7+CD45RA+ naive T cells. Every receptor here comes from a human donor in good health. Some libraries in this study had Jurkat cell RNA spiked in.

This clonotype appeared many times. The rearrangement joins TRBV27 to TRBJ1-2, with TRBD1 identical over 7 bases. The ends lost 6 bases at V and 4 bases at J; junction bases unmatched: 8. There are 14 residues in the CDR3. The germline V gene encodes CDR1 MNHEY and CDR2 SMNVEV (reference sequence). The DNA for the CDR3 is TGTGCCAGCAGCCGTACAGGGGCCCTCTATGGCTACACCTTC. Protein: CASSRTGALYGYTF.

This clonotype was seen at least ten times. The CDR3 bases are TGCAGTGCTAGACTAGCGGGGGAGTACGAGCAGTACTTC. This sequence encodes CSARLAGEYEQYF. The chain uses TRBV20-1 and TRBJ2-7, with 10 bases that match TRBD2. Per the germline V gene, CDR1 is DFQATT and CDR2 is SNEGSKA (reference sequence). The CDR3 totals 13 residues. V was clipped by 2 bases and J by 4 bases; unmatched bases: 2.

The V call is TRBV12-3 or TRBV12-4, the J call TRBJ1-1; D may be TRBD1 (5 bases). CDR3 length equals 11 residues. V lost 3 bases to trimming and J lost 9 bases, with 8 bases between them. CDR3 sequence reads: CASSFGGKAFF. CDR3 nucleotide sequence: TGTGCCAGCAGTTTTGGGGGGAAAGCTTTCTTT.

As for this clonotype: A clone one base away is much larger, so this may be a read error. The V call is TRBV27, the J call TRBJ2-6; D gene ambiguous. The CDR3 totals 14 residues. Germline V lookup: CDR1 MNHEY, CDR2 SMNVEV (reference sequence). The CDR3 bases are TGTGCCGGCAGTCCGGACTCTGGGGCCAACGTCCTGACTTTC. Translated: CAGSPDSGANVLTF. Filled out from reference TRBV27 and TRBJ2-6, the complete variable domain reads EAQVTQNPRYLITVTGKKLTVTCSQNMNHEYMSWYRQDPGLGLRQIYYSMNVEVTDKGDVPEGYKVSRKEKRNFPLILESPSPNQTSLYFCAGSPDSGANVLTFGAGSRLTVL.

This clonotype was seen repeatedly, ten times or more. This chain links TRBV4-1 with TRBJ1-5, with no clear D. Germline V gene data show CDR1 as MGHRA and CDR2 as YSYEKL. Trimming took 0 bases from V and 5 from J, leaving 8 bases between them. The CDR3 is made up of 14 amino acids. In DNA form, the CDR3 reads TGCGCCAGCAGCCAAGAAGAGGGTTATCAGCCCCAGCATTTT. Translated: CASSQEEGYQPQHF.

This clonotype has ten or more counts. The chain joins TRBV4-1 to TRBJ1-5; the D gene is possibly TRBD1 (6 bases). Trimming removed 0 bases from V and 3 bases from J, with 15 bases in between. CDR1 is MGHRA, CDR2 YSYEKL, per germline. The CDR3 spans 17 residues. The CDR3 DNA sequence: TGCGCCAGCAGCCAAGATGGCCGGGGGGCTAACAATCAGCCCCAGCATTTT. Translation: CASSQDGRGANNQPQHF.

This clonotype was recorded a few times. A much larger clone sits a single nucleotide away, making a read error possible. V and J are TRBV19 and TRBJ2-5; TRBD2 is a possible D gene (5 bases). Germline V gene data show CDR1 as LNHDA and CDR2 as SQIVND (reference sequence). The CDR3 totals 13 residues. CDR3 region: CAVKGLSQATQYF. The CDR3, as DNA: TGTGCCGTCAAAGGACTGAGCCAAGCGACCCAGTACTTC.

This clonotype has at least ten counts. The chain has TRBV9 and TRBJ2-3; TRBD2 agrees at 8 bases. The germline V gene has CDR1 SGDLS and CDR2 YYNGEE. CDR3 length equals 15 residues. Trimming removed 0 bases from V and 5 bases from J; junction bases left unmatched: 5. CDR3 bases: TGTGCCAGCAGCGTAGAGATAGCGGGAAAAGATACGCAGTATTTT. It encodes CASSVEIAGKDTQYF.

Turning to this clonotype: This may come from a read error, since a much larger clone is one base off. CDR3 amino acids: CASSQAEKDGRAFRTGGLFF. The CDR3 nucleotides are TGTGCCAGCAGCCAAGCAGAGAAGGACGGGAGGGCCTTTCGTACCGGGGGGCTGTTTTTT. The chain has TRBV4-2 and TRBJ2-2, with 8 bases fitting TRBD2. The germline CDR1 and CDR2 sequences are LGHNA and YNFKEQ. The CDR3 length is 20 residues.

This clonotype came up many times. The V gene is TRBV5-1, the J gene TRBJ1-1; TRBD1 is a possible D gene (6 bases). Germline V gives CDR1 SGHRS, CDR2 YFSETQ. Trimming removed 4 bases at V and 3 bases at J, with 16 bases between. The CDR3 length is 15 residues. CDR3: CASSEWGALDTEAFF. The CDR3 coding sequence is TGCGCCAGCAGCGAGTGGGGGGCGTTAGACACTGAAGCTTTCTTT. Drawing the rest from reference TRBV5-1 and TRBJ1-1, the complete variable domain is KAGVTQTPRYLIKTRGQQVTLSCSPISGHRSVSWYQQTPGQGLQFLFEYFSETQRNKGNFPGRFSGRQFSNSRSEMNVSTLELGDSALYLCASSEWGALDTEAFFGQGTRLTVV.

In the case of this clonotype: A read error may be the cause here, since a much bigger clone is one base away. Without the conserved terminal phenylalanine or tryptophan, this CDR3 likely stems from a read error. The CDR3 DNA reads as TGTGCCAGCAGCTTGCCTACCTCCTACGAGCAGTACCTC. The encoded protein is CASSLPTSYEQYL. The V gene is TRBV7-9, the J gene TRBJ2-7; D ambiguous. The V end was cut by 3 bases, the J end by 0 bases, with 6 bases between. The CDR3 has 13 residues. Germline CDR1 and CDR2: SEHNR and FQNEAQ (reference sequence).

Note on this clonotype: Being one base from a much bigger clone, this may be a read error. The rearrangement joins TRBV10-3 to TRBJ2-7; D gene unclear. Germline CDR1 ENHRY, CDR2 SYGVKD. Trimming left V 0 bases short and J 2 bases short, with 14 bases between. The CDR3 loop spans 16 amino acids. CDR3: CAISESIIERTYEQYF. In DNA, the CDR3 is TGTGCCATCAGTGAGTCGATTATTGAACGGACCTACGAGCAGTACTTC.

This clonotype was observed at least ten times. V gene TRBV7-9 combines with J gene TRBJ2-7; TRBD2 aligns across 8 bases. Losses at the gene ends were 9 bases for V and 7 bases for J; bases not matched to a gene: 8. This CDR3 comprises 12 residues. Germline loops: CDR1 SEHNR, CDR2 FQNEAQ (reference sequence). The CDR3 DNA is TGTGCCAGTAGCGGGGTCTCGGGGGAGCAGTACTTC. Encoded protein: CASSGVSGEQYF.

Points on this clonotype: This may be a read error, as it is one base from a much larger clone. This rearrangement joins TRBV20-1 to TRBJ2-2; D is undetermined. The CDR3 extends over 13 amino acids. Looked up from germline, CDR1 is DFQATT and CDR2 is SNEGSKA (reference sequence). The CDR3 DNA is TGCAGTGCCAACCCAGGAAACACCAGGGAGCTGTTTTTT. Translating gives CSANPGNTRELFF.

This clonotype was seen many times. Here the CDR3 DNA reads TGTGCCAGTAGTATCGCTTCGGGGGGTCAGCCCCAGCATTTT. This translates into CASSIASGGQPQHF. The chain couples TRBV19 to TRBJ1-5, with D possibly TRBD1 on 5 matching bases. This CDR3 region has 14 residues. Between the trimmed V and J ends, which lost 3 bases and 6 bases, there was a span of 12 bases. Germline CDR1 LNHDA, CDR2 SQIVND (reference sequence). Filled out from reference TRBV19 and TRBJ1-5, the complete variable domain reads DGGITQSPKYLFRKEGQNVTLSCEQNLNHDAMYWYRQDPGQGLRLIYYSQIVNDFQKGDIAEGYSVSREKKESFPLTVTSAQKNPTAFYLCASSIASGGQPQHFGDGTRLSIL.

This clonotype has at least ten counts. The V call is TRBV11-3, the J call TRBJ2-1; maybe TRBD2 (5 bases). The CDR3 length is 14 residues. Trimming pared 0 bases from V and 5 bases from J, leaving 8 bases between. Germline lookup yields CDR1 SGHNT and CDR2 YENEEA. The CDR3 nucleotides read TGTGCCAGCAGCTTAGATACGGGGAACAATGAGCAGTTCTTC. Encoded protein: CASSLDTGNNEQFF.

This clonotype was recorded at least ten times. The chain couples TRBV7-6 to TRBJ2-5; D might be TRBD1 (5 bases). This CDR3 is built from 18 residues. V lost 6 bases to trimming and J lost 1 base, with 24 bases between them. The germline V gene encodes CDR1 SGHVS and CDR2 FNYEAQ. The DNA for the CDR3 is TGTGCCAGCAGACCTACTGCGGACCACTGGGGCATCCAAGAGACCCAGTACTTC. Translated: CASRPTADHWGIQETQYF.

This clonotype was counted at least ten times. The chain joins TRBV12-3 or TRBV12-4 to TRBJ2-5, with D maybe TRBD2 (7 bases). The V and J ends lost 2 bases and 4 bases respectively, with 14 bases between them. The CDR3 spans 15 residues. CDR3 nucleotides: TGTGCCAGCAGTTTAACAGGGAGGGCTGGAGAGACCCAGTACTTC. It translates to CASSLTGRAGETQYF.

This clonotype was recorded at least ten times. This sequence joins TRBV5-4 and TRBJ2-3; 7 nucleotides match TRBD1. Trimming removed 6 bases from V and 3 bases from J; junction bases left unmatched: 7. Germline assignment: CDR1 SGHNT and CDR2 YYREEE (reference sequence). CDR3 size: 14 residues. The DNA of the CDR3 is TGTGCCAGCAAGGGGACAGTAGAAACAGATACGCAGTATTTT. This gives the protein CASKGTVETDTQYF.

In this sample, this clonotype turned up many times. The V and J genes are TRBV28 and TRBJ2-5; TRBD2 matches 14 bases. After removal of 6 bases from V and 8 bases from J, the junction contained 5 bases not matched to a gene. Looked up from germline, CDR1 is MDHEN and CDR2 is SYDVKM. This CDR3 region has 14 residues. The CDR3 DNA is TGTGCCAGCAGCCCGGGACTAGCGGGAGCTACCCAGTACTTC. Protein sequence: CASSPGLAGATQYF.

The chain joins TRBV3-1 to TRBJ2-5, with 8 positions matching TRBD1. The CDR3 consists of 16 residues. Per germline, CDR1 LGHDT and CDR2 YNNKEL (reference sequence). The junction had 7 bases not matched to a gene; V was cut back by 4 bases and J by 0 bases. The CDR3 here is CASSLPGGHNQETQYF. The CDR3 bases are TGTGCCAGCAGCCTCCCAGGGGGCCATAACCAAGAGACCCAGTACTTC.

There are many counts of this clonotype. The chain is built from TRBV4-1 and TRBJ1-6, with D possibly matching TRBD1 (5 bases). The V end lost 0 bases, the J end lost 10 bases, and 16 bases lay between the germline ends. The CDR3 sequence is 16 residues long. In germline, CDR1 is MGHRA, CDR2 YSYEKL. CDR3 sequence: CASSQDGSQGYSPLHF. In DNA, the CDR3 is TGCGCCAGCAGCCAAGATGGTAGCCAGGGTTACTCACCCCTCCACTTT.

There are a few counts of this clonotype. This chain joins TRBV19 and TRBJ2-7; TRBD2 is a possible D gene (6 bases). The ends were cut back, 1 base at V and 3 bases at J, with 7 bases in the middle. Germline V CDR1 and CDR2: LNHDA, SQIVND (reference sequence). This CDR3 contains 13 residues. CDR3 nucleotides: TGTGCCAGTAGTATAGCGACTAGCTACGAGCAGTACTTC. Amino acids: CASSIATSYEQYF. Variable domain in full (rest from reference TRBV19 and TRBJ2-7): DGGITQSPKYLFRKEGQNVTLSCEQNLNHDAMYWYRQDPGQGLRLIYYSQIVNDFQKGDIAEGYSVSREKKESFPLTVTSAQKNPTAFYLCASSIATSYEQYFGPGTRLTVT.

This clonotype was recorded at least ten times. This chain joins TRBV4-2 and TRBJ1-2; 8 nucleotides agree with TRBD1. This CDR3 comprises 14 residues. Germline-derived CDR1 and CDR2 are LGHNA and YNFKEQ. Trimming removed 1 base from V and 5 bases from J; junction bases left unmatched: 3. CDR3 bases: TGTGCCAGCAGCCAAGGGGACAGGTTTTATGGCTACACCTTC. As protein: CASSQGDRFYGYTF.